The sequence of this T cell receptor beta chain was determined in a study of graft-versus-host responses after intestinal transplantation. CDR3 length equals 15 residues. The germline V gene encodes CDR1 PRHDT and CDR2 FYEKMQ (reference sequence). V was pared by 0 bases and J by 0 bases, with 5 bases between. Responder cells labeled with CFSE (roughly 200,000) were co-plated with irradiated stimulator cells labeled with violet dye (roughly 200,000). Findings and caveats of the study: Ileal or blood samples showed some GvH clones first, and such clones were also found in recipient marrow.

TCRdb's table, derived via immunoSEQ multiplex PCR, lists solely in-frame clones and lacks some. The sample yields 20,000 to 25,000 clones, 30% to 40% seen once. The rearrangement uses TRBV13 and TRBJ2-2; D is ambiguous. This receptor was obtained from a human patient who received an intestinal transplant. The input for sequencing was alloreactive CD8+ T cells from a mixed lymphocyte reaction culture, taken before intestinal transplant. Noted subset: CFSE-low proliferating T cells sorted from roughly six-day pre-transplant mixed lymphocyte reaction (GvH or HvG direction). CDR3 region: CASSLGLANTGELFF. CDR3 sequence (DNA): TGTGCCAGCAGCTTAGGGCTAGCGAACACCGGGGAGCTGTTTTTT.